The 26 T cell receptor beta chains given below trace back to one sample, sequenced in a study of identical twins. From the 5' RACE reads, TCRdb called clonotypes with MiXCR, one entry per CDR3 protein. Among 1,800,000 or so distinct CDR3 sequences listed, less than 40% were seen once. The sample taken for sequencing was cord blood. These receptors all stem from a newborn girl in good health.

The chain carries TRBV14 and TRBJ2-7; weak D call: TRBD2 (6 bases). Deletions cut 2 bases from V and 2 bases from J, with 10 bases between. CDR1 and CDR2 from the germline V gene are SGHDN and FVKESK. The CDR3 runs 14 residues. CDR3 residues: CASSQRRTTYEQYF. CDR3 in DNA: TGTGCCAGCAGCCAACGTAGGACTACCTACGAGCAGTACTTC.

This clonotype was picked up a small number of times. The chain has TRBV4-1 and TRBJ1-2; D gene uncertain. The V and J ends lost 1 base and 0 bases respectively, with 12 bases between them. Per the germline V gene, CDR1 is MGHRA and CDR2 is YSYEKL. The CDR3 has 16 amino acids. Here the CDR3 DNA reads TGCGCCAGCAGCCAAGGACGGGGAACCCCTAACTATGGCTACACCTTC. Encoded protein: CASSQGRGTPNYGYTF.

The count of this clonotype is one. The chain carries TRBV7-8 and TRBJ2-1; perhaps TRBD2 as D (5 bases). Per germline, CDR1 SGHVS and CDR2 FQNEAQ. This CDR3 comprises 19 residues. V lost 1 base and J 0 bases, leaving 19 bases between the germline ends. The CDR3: CASSLGRVSLLFSYNEQFF. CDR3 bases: TGTGCCAGCAGCTTAGGGCGGGTGTCACTATTATTCTCCTACAATGAGCAGTTCTTC.

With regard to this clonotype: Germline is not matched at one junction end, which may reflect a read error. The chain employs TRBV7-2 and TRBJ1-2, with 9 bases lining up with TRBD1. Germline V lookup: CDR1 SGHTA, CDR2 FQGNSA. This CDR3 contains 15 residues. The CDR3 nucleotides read TGTGCCGGCAGCTTAACGGACAGGGGAAACTATGGCTACACCTTC. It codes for CAGSLTDRGNYGYTF.

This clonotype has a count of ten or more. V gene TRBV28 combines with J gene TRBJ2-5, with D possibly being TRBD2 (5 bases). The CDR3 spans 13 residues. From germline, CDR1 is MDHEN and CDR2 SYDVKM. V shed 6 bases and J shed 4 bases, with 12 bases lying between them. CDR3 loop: CASSLVGRETQYF. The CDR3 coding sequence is TGTGCCAGCAGCTTAGTAGGGAGAGAGACCCAGTACTTC.

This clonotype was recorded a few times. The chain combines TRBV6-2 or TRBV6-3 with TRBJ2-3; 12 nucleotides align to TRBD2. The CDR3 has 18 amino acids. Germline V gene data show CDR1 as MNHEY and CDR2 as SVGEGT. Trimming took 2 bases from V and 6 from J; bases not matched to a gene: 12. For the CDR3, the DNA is TGTGCCAGCAGTTACACGCGTGGACTAGCGGGACCTCGCGATACGCAGTATTTT. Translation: CASSYTRGLAGPRDTQYF.

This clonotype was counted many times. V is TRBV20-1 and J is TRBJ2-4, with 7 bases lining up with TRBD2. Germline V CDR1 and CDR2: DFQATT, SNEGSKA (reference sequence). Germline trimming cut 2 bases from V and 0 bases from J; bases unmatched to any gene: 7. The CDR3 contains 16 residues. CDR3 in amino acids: CSARLADKLAKNIQYF. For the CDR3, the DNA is TGCAGTGCTAGACTAGCGGACAAGTTAGCCAAAAACATTCAGTACTTC.

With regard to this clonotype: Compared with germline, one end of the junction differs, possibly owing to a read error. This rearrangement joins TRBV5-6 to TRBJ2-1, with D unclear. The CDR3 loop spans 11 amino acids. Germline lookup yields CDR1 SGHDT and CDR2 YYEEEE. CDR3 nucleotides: TGTACCAGCAGCTTGGCTAATGAGCAGTTCTTC. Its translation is CTSSLANEQFF.

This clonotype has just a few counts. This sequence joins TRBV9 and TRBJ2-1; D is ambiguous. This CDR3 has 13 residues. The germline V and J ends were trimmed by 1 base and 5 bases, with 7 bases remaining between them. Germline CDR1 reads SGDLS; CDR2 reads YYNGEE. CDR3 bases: TGTGCCAGCAGCGTACGGGTGGACAATGAGCAGTTCTTC. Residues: CASSVRVDNEQFF.

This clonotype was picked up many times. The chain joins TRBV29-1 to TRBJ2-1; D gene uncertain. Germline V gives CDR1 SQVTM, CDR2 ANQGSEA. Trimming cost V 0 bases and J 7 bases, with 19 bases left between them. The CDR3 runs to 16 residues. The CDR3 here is CSVEDLGAVVVNEQFF. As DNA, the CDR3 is TGCAGCGTTGAAGATCTGGGCGCCGTGGTTGTGAATGAGCAGTTCTTC.

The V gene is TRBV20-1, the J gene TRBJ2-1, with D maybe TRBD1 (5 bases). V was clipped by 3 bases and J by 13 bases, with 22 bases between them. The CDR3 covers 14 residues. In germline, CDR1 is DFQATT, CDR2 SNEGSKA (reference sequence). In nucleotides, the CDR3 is TGCAGTGCTAGTTTTTGGGGCCTCCAAGAGACCCAGTTCTTC. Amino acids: CSASFWGLQETQFF.

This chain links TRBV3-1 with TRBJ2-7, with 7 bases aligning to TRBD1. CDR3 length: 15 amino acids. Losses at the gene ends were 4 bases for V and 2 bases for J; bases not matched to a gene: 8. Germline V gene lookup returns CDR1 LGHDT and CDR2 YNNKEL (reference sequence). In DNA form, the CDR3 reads TGTGCCAGCAGCCCCAAGGACAGGACAGCCTACGAGCAGTACTTC. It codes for CASSPKDRTAYEQYF.

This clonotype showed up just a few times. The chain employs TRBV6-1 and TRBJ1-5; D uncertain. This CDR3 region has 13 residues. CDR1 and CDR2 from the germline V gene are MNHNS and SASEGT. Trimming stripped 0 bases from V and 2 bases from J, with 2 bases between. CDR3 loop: CASSEARNQPQHF. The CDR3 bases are TGTGCCAGCAGTGAAGCGCGCAATCAGCCCCAGCATTTT.

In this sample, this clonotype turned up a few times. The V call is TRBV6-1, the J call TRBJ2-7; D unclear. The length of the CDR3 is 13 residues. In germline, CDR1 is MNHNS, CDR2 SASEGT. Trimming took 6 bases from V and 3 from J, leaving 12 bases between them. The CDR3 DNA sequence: TGTGCCAGCAGCGACTCGATAGACTACGAGCAGTACTTC. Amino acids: CASSDSIDYEQYF.

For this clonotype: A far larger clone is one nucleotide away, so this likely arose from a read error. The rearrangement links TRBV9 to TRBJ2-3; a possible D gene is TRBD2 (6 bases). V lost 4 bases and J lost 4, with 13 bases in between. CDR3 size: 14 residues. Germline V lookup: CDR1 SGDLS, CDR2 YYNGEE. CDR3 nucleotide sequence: TGTGCCAGCAGCCCCCCCTCTAGCGCAGATACGCAGTATTTT. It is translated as CASSPPSSADTQYF.

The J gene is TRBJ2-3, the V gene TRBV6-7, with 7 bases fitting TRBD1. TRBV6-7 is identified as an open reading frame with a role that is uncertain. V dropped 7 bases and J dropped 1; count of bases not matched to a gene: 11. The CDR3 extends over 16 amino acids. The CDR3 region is CASTKGAFRGTDTQYF. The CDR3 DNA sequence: TGTGCCAGCACGAAGGGGGCCTTTCGGGGCACAGATACGCAGTATTTT.

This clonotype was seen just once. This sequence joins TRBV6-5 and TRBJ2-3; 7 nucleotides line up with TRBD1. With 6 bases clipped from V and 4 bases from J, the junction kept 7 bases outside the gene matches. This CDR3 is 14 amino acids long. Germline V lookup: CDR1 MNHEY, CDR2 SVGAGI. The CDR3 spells CASRMEGGADTQYF. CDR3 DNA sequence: TGTGCCAGCAGGATGGAAGGGGGCGCAGATACGCAGTATTTT.

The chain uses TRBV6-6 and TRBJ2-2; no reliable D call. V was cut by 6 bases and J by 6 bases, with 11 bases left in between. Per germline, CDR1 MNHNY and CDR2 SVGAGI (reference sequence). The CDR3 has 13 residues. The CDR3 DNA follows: TGTGCCAGCAGCCTAGGAGAGGCCGGGGAGCTGTTTTTT. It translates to CASSLGEAGELFF.

CDR3 sequence (DNA): TGCGCCAGCAGCGCGGGACTAGCCACTCTTAGCACAGATACGCAGTATTTT. Translated: CASSAGLATLSTDTQYF. The rearrangement joins TRBV5-1 to TRBJ2-3; 9 nucleotides agree with TRBD2. Per germline, CDR1 SGHRS and CDR2 YFSETQ. The junction had 9 bases not matched to a gene; V was cut back by 4 bases and J by 0 bases. The CDR3 runs 17 residues.

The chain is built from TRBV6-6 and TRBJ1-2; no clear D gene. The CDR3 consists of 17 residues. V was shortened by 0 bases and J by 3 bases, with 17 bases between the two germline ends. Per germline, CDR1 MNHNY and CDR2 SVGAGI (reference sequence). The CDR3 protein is CASSYSNPAALDYGYTF. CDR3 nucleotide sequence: TGTGCCAGCAGTTACTCGAACCCGGCAGCTCTAGACTATGGCTACACCTTC.

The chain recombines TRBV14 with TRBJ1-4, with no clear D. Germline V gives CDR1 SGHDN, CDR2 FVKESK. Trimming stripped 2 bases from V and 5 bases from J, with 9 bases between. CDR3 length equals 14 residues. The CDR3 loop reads CASSQQLGNEKLFF. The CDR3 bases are TGTGCCAGCAGCCAACAGTTGGGGAATGAAAAACTGTTTTTT.

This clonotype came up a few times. CDR3 sequence (DNA): TGCAGTGCTAAGGCAGGGGTTTACGAGCAGTACTTC. Amino acids: CSAKAGVYEQYF. V gene TRBV20-1 combines with J gene TRBJ2-4; D might be TRBD1 (6 bases). The J call may be wrong; the DNA end is better matched by TRBJ2-7. Germline V CDR1 and CDR2: DFQATT, SNEGSKA (reference sequence). There are 12 residues in the CDR3.

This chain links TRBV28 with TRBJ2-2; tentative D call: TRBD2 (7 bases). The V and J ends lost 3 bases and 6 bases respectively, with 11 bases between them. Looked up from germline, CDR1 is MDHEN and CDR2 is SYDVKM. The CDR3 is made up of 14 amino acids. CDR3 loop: CASSLGAGAGELFF. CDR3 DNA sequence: TGTGCCAGCAGTTTGGGGGCGGGAGCCGGGGAGCTGTTTTTT.

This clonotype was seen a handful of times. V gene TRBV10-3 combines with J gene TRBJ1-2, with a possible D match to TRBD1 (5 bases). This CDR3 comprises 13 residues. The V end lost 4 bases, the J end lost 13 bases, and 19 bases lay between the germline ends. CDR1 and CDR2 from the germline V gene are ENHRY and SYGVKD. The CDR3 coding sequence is TGTGCCATCAGTGGGGCCGGGGCCGAGGCCTCCACCTTC. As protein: CAISGAGAEASTF.

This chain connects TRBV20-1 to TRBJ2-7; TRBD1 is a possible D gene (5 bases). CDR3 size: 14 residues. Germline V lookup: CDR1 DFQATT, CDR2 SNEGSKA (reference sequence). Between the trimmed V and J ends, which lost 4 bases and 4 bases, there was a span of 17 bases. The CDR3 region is CSAKRPIQGYEQYF. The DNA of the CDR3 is TGCAGTGCTAAGAGACCCATCCAGGGATACGAGCAGTACTTC.

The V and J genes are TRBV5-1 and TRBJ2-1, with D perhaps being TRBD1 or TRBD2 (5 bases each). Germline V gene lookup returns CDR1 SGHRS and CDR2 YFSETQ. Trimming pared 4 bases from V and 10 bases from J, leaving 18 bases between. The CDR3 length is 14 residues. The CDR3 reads CASSTAGTPGEQFF. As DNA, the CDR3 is TGCGCCAGCAGCACCGCCGGGACGCCGGGGGAGCAGTTCTTC.